This T cell receptor beta chain was identified during a study of OX40 agonist ivuxolimab in advanced cancers. Study summary: Patients received ivuxolimab, an agonistic anti-OX40 (CD134) antibody. Cohort: 82.7% men, mean age approximately 66, aged roughly 20 to 79. Findings of the study overall: CD8+ T cells were the subset that, on average, had more expanded clones than CD4+. Both blood CD4+ and CD8+ T cells showed clonal growth by week 6 at 0.1 to 3.0 mg/kg.

Method: immunoSEQ multiplex PCR; TCRdb's copy keeps in-frame clones and lacks some. This sample has over 30,000 clones; almost 85% occur once, and the top ten carry about 2%. This clone was observed once. The antigen is undetermined. The V end lost 2 bases, the J end lost 5 bases, and 14 bases lay between the germline ends. The germline V gene encodes CDR1 MGHRA and CDR2 YSYEKL. This CDR3 comprises 15 residues. The TCR originated in an adult with an advanced solid tumor such as melanoma, head and neck, liver or kidney cancer. The sample was CD4+ or CD8+ T cells sorted from blood, taken in a trial of the OX40 agonist ivuxolimab. The chain couples TRBV4-1 to TRBJ2-3; the D gene is possibly TRBD2 (6 bases). The CDR3 protein is CASSQTGEGVDTQYF. The CDR3 nucleotides read TGCGCCAGCAGCCAAACGGGAGAGGGAGTAGATACGCAGTATTTT.